The TCR beta chain described here comes from a study of cytomegalovirus exposure and HLA in healthy donors. Background on the study: Early release data held approximately 81 million unique TCRs from HLA-typed donors.

J lost 4 bases, V lost 4 bases, and 3 bases had no gene match. The germline gives CDR1 MNHEY, CDR2 SVGAGI. The CDR3 contains 14 residues. Study-wide findings and caveats: Cytomegalovirus-associated TCR beta chains were listed, numbering 150 to 200.

The PCR used 60 Vbeta and 13 Jbeta primers. Repertoires were generated with immunoSEQ multiplex PCR, while TCRdb's copy carries only in-frame clones and drops some. The sample table sets out roughly 84,000 clones. Worth noting for this clone: The antigen remains undetermined.

The V call is TRBV6-5, the J call TRBJ1-3, with 8 bases lining up with TRBD1. Sample: PBMCs. The origin of this receptor is a man aged 45 to 65 in good health and CMV-seronegative. The CDR3 is CASSLDRAGNTIYF. The DNA for the CDR3 is TGTGCCAGCAGTTTGGACAGGGCCGGAAACACCATATATTTT.